What follows is one T cell receptor (beta chain) and its context. Its antigen is not yet known. Base quality data are lacking; no much larger clone is found one base away. FACS was used to sort naive T cells as CD45RA+ cells and memory T cells as CD45RO+ CD4+ or CD8+ cells. A couple of healthy control subjects provided the T cells used for TCR sequencing. Sorted T cell subsets that were not stimulated were used as baseline controls for the mixed lymphocyte reactions. The Qiagen DNeasy Blood & Tissue Kit was used to extract genomic DNA. A multiplexed two-step PCR with Vbeta-specific forward primers and Jbeta-specific reverse primers was used to amplify the TCRbeta CDR3 regions. Through the immunoSEQ service, TCRbeta libraries were sequenced on an Illumina instrument. On the authors' methods: IMGT annotation was used to assign V, D and J genes, and synthetic CDR3 analogues were used to correct the counts for multiplex PCR bias. Repertoire clonality was computed in the immunoSEQ Analyzer as one minus normalized Shannon entropy. Clonal expansion was defined by Fisher's exact test with Benjamini-Hochberg false discovery rate control, using two-tailed P<0.01. Drawn from immuneACCESS, this table holds only the in-frame rearrangements with V and J called that TCRdb kept. Clones are partly lost; checked studies trace under half to an unresolved V gene and leave the rest unexplained. V and J calls and clone size follow that table, whereas D and trimming were derived from the DNA. The sample table records 25,000 to 30,000 clones; 82% of these occur just once. The ten top clones hold around 0.43% of the sample.

The CDR3, from cysteine to phenylalanine, totals 15 residues. The DNA shown is the 45-base CDR3, in frame from base 1. V is cut by 3 bases and J by 2 bases, and the space between the germline ends is 11 bases. Based on the germline V gene (reference sequence), the CDR1 and CDR2 sequences are MNHEY and SMNVEV. This sample is part of a study of regulatory dendritic cells for organ transplantation (dated by TCRdb to the late 2010s). About the study as a whole: Before and after allostimulation with regulatory or mature dendritic cells, TCRbeta repertoires were sequenced from sorted naive and memory CD4+ and CD8+ T cells. The investigation overall reported the following: Expansion of memory CD8+ clones was induced by allostimulation in both subjects, but more limited expansion appeared to be induced by regulatory dendritic cells than by mature dendritic cells. Highly diverse repertoires were observed in naive CD4+ and CD8+ T cells, whereas lower diversity was observed in memory cells, and the most oligoclonal repertoires were found in memory CD8+ cells. Only a couple of subjects were sequenced, and considerable between-individual heterogeneity in the alloreactive memory CD8+ T cell pool was noted by the authors. Of the resting subsets, memory CD8+ T cells had the largest number of alloreactive TCR clonotypes.

The chain is assembled from TRBV27 and TRBJ1-3, with TRBD1 tentatively as D gene (6 bases match). The clonotype originates from a human donor in good health. Sequencing was done on a sample of naive CD8+ T cells from blood. Sample cell subset or site, as interpreted from the label and publication: CD45RA+ naive T cells. The CDR3 region has the sequence CASSFSGVPGNTIYF. Read as DNA, the sequence is TGTGCCAGCAGTTTCTCAGGGGTACCTGGAAACACCATATATTTT.